The TCR beta chain under discussion was sequenced for a study of OX40 agonist ivuxolimab in advanced cancers. At the level of the study: It was ivuxolimab, an agonistic anti-OX40 (CD134) antibody, that patients were treated with.

This CDR3 comprises 16 residues. CDR1 is SGHVS, CDR2 FNYEAQ, per germline. J gave up 7 bases and V 3 bases, and 7 bases lay outside the gene matches. Assay used: immunoSEQ multiplex PCR; TCRdb lists only in-frame clones, some missing. This table holds tens of thousands of clones, less than 90% found once. This clonotype originated in an adult with an advanced solid tumor such as melanoma, head and neck, liver or kidney cancer. This chain uses TRBV7-6 with TRBJ2-1; TRBD2 matches at 12 bases. This material consisted of CD4+ or CD8+ T cells sorted from blood, taken in a trial of the OX40 agonist ivuxolimab. CDR3 nucleotide sequence: TGTGCCAGCAGCTTTTCAGGACTAGCGGGGATAAATGAGCAGTTCTTC. This codes for CASSFSGLAGINEQFF.